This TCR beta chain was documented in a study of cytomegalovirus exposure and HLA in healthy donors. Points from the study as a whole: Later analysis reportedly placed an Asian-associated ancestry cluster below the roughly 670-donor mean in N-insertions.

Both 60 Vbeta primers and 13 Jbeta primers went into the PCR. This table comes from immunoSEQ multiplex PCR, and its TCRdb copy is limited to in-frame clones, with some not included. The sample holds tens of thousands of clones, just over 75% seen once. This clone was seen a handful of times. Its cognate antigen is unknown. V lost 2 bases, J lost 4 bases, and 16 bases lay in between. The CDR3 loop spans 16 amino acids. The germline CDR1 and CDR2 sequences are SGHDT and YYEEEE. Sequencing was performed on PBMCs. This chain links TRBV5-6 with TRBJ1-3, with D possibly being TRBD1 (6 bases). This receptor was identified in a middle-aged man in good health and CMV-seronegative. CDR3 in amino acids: CASSFSYRDPGNTIYF. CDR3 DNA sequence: TGTGCCAGCAGCTTCTCCTACAGGGATCCGGGAAACACCATATATTTT. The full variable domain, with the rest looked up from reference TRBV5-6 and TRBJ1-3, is DAGVTQSPTHLIKTRGQQVTLRCSPKSGHDTVSWYQQALGQGPQFIFQYYEEEERQRGNFPDRFSGHQFPNYSSELNVNALLLGDSALYLCASSFSYRDPGNTIYFGEGSWLTVV.